These 15 T cell receptor beta chains were sequenced from one sample in a study of shared clonotypes between healthy human individuals. Some clones are missing from TCRdb's copy, which holds only in-frame ones; the method was immunoSEQ multiplex PCR. Here the sample spans about 1.4 million clones, about 96% being singletons. The sample taken for sequencing was naive CD4+ T cells sorted from blood. Sample subset: CD45RA+ positively selected. The receptors were gathered from a young man in good health.

The rearrangement joins TRBV2 to TRBJ1-4, with D possibly matching TRBD1 (6 bases). V lost 6 bases and J lost 0, with 17 bases in between. CDR1 is SNHLY, CDR2 FYNNEI, per germline. CDR3 length: 17 amino acids. DNA for the CDR3: TGTGCCAGCAGGCTCGGACAGCGCAGTGCAACTAATGAAAAACTGTTTTTT. This gives the protein CASRLGQRSATNEKLFF.

The gene calls are TRBV15 and TRBJ1-4; maybe TRBD1 (5 bases). The CDR3 covers 18 residues. Per the germline V gene, CDR1 is LNHNV and CDR2 is YYDKDF (reference sequence). V was trimmed by 1 base and J by 7 bases, leaving 22 bases between them. CDR3 sequence (DNA): TGTGCCACCAGCAGAGGGAAAGTAGGGGCCTCAGAGGTTGAAAAACTGTTTTTT. This translates into CATSRGKVGASEVEKLFF.

The J gene is TRBJ2-1, the V gene TRBV18; D is possibly TRBD1 (6 bases). V was trimmed by 3 bases and J by 4 bases, leaving 22 bases between them. The CDR3 has 18 residues. The V gene's germline CDR1 is KGHSH and CDR2 LQKENI. The CDR3 protein is CASSPLPFTGLPYNEQFF. Written as DNA, the CDR3 is TGTGCCAGCTCACCTTTACCATTCACAGGGTTGCCTTACAATGAGCAGTTCTTC. The variable domain in full, with the rest retrieved from reference TRBV18 and TRBJ2-1, is NAGVMQNPRHLVRRRGQEARLRCSPMKGHSHVYWYRQLPEEGLKFMVYLQKENIIDESGMPKERFSAEFPKEGPSILRIQQVVRGDSAAYFCASSPLPFTGLPYNEQFFGPGTRLTVL.

This chain connects TRBV7-9 to TRBJ1-2; D gene uncertain. Trimming removed 7 bases at V and 0 bases at J, with 9 bases between. CDR3 length equals 13 residues. Germline CDR1 and CDR2: SEHNR and FQNEAQ (reference sequence). CDR3 sequence: CASNSVANYGYTF. The CDR3 DNA reads TGTGCCAGCAATAGTGTGGCTAACTATGGCTACACCTTC.

J is TRBJ1-5 and V is TRBV9; D is unresolved. The CDR3 has 14 amino acids. Germline V lookup: CDR1 SGDLS, CDR2 YYNGEE. V shed 2 bases and J shed 1 base, with 7 bases lying between them. CDR3 sequence: CASSVSGSNQPQHF. The CDR3 DNA reads as TGTGCCAGCAGCGTTTCAGGAAGCAATCAGCCCCAGCATTTT. The whole variable domain, remainder taken from reference TRBV9 and TRBJ1-5, is DSGVTQTPKHLITATGQRVTLRCSPRSGDLSVYWYQQSLDQGLQFLIQYYNGEERAKGNILERFSAQQFPDLHSELNLSSLELGDSALYFCASSVSGSNQPQHFGDGTRLSIL.

This clone appeared once. The chain uses TRBV6-5 and TRBJ1-2; D is unresolved. This CDR3 has 12 residues. V gave up 4 bases and J gave up 5 bases, with 8 bases separating them. CDR1 and CDR2 (germline): MNHEY, SVGAGI. The CDR3 sequence: CASSSPRYGYTF. Written as DNA, the CDR3 is TGTGCCAGCAGTTCCCCCCGGTATGGCTACACCTTC.

The V call is TRBV11-2, the J call TRBJ2-6; D is perhaps TRBD1 (5 bases). The CDR3 is 18 residues long. Germline V lookup: CDR1 SGHAT, CDR2 FQNNGV. Trimming stripped 1 base from V and 0 bases from J, with 13 bases between. CDR3 coding DNA: TGTGCCAGCAGCTTAGCGGTCTGGACAACCTCTGGGGCCAACGTCCTGACTTTC. Translated: CASSLAVWTTSGANVLTF.

The V gene is TRBV10-1, the J gene TRBJ1-1; TRBD1 might be the D (5 bases). Germline-derived CDR1 and CDR2 are WNHNN and SYGVQD (reference sequence). V gave up 6 bases and J gave up 6 bases, with 14 bases separating them. CDR3 length: 13 amino acids. CDR3 region: CASSRSGLAEAFF. CDR3 DNA: TGCGCCAGCAGCAGATCGGGACTCGCTGAAGCTTTCTTT.

This chain uses TRBV25-1 with TRBJ2-7, with TRBD1 matching over 8 bases. V lost 6 bases, J lost 2 bases, and 6 bases stayed unmatched. The CDR3 spans 14 residues. Germline lookup yields CDR1 MGHDK and CDR2 SYGVNS. CDR3 bases: TGTGCCAGCAGCGCCTACAGGGGGGCCTACGAGCAGTACTTC. Translated, it gives CASSAYRGAYEQYF.

The chain joins TRBV6-1 to TRBJ1-3, with TRBD1 matching over 7 bases. Per germline, CDR1 MNHNS and CDR2 SASEGT. This CDR3 has 14 amino acids. Trimming at V came to 6 bases and at J to 2 bases, leaving 4 bases not matched to a gene. CDR3 protein: CASSDRAPGNTIYF. The CDR3 DNA follows: TGTGCCAGCAGCGACAGGGCCCCTGGAAACACCATATATTTT.

The chain combines TRBV6-4 with TRBJ1-1; 9 bases map to TRBD1. The CDR3 spans 19 residues. CDR1 MRHNA and CDR2 SNTAGT come from the germline V gene. J was trimmed by 1 base and V by 0 bases; bases with no gene match: 12. CDR3 DNA sequence: TGTGCCAGCAGTGACTCGAGAACCGGGACAGGGAGGGGGAACACTGAAGCTTTCTTT. This translates into CASSDSRTGTGRGNTEAFF.

The rearrangement uses TRBV13 and TRBJ2-3, with TRBD2 identical over 12 bases. V trimming: 4 bases; J trimming: 8 bases; junction bases outside the gene matches: 4. CDR1 is PRHDT, CDR2 FYEKMQ, per germline (reference sequence). This CDR3 is built from 14 residues. The CDR3 DNA reads as TGTGCCAGCAGCTCCCAGACTAGCGGGGGTACGCAGTATTTT. The encoded protein is CASSSQTSGGTQYF.

V usage is TRBV5-1 and J usage is TRBJ2-1, with TRBD1 matching 7 bases. The V gene end was trimmed by 3 bases and the J gene end by 0 bases; junction bases not matched to a gene: 0. The germline V gene encodes CDR1 SGHRS and CDR2 YFSETQ. The CDR3 is 14 residues long. In nucleotides, the CDR3 is TGCGCCAGCAGCTGGGACAGCTCCTACAATGAGCAGTTCTTC. Protein: CASSWDSSYNEQFF.

V usage is TRBV6-5 and J usage is TRBJ2-1; D perhaps matches TRBD1 (6 bases). V was pared by 6 bases and J by 10 bases, with 22 bases between. The germline V gene encodes CDR1 MNHEY and CDR2 SVGAGI. The CDR3 loop spans 15 amino acids. The CDR3: CASRMDIQGIREQFF. CDR3 in DNA: TGTGCCAGCAGAATGGACATACAGGGAATTAGAGAGCAGTTCTTC.

This rearrangement joins TRBV19 to TRBJ2-2; tentatively, D is TRBD1 (6 bases). Germline CDR1 reads LNHDA; CDR2 reads SQIVND (reference sequence). This CDR3 has 13 residues. Trimming pared 7 bases from V and 5 bases from J, leaving 11 bases between. The CDR3 loop reads CASNTGITGELFF. In DNA, the CDR3 is TGTGCCAGTAACACAGGGATTACCGGGGAGCTGTTTTTT.